The 2 T cell receptor beta chains presented below share a single source sample, sequenced in a study of T cell repertoires in cytomegalovirus infection. One entry per CDR3 protein, called by TCRdb with MiXCR from the reads. The table has 80,000 or so distinct CDR3 sequences, more than 20% seen once. These receptors lack a known antigen. Here the sequenced sample was CD8+ T cells from cultured PBMCs, taken from culture after CMV antigen stimulation. The receptors originated from a human donor in good health (CMV status not recorded). Some clones in this sample may be carry-over from other donors' samples.

The chain links TRBV19 to TRBJ1-1; 9 bases map to TRBD1. This CDR3 contains 16 residues. Germline V gene sequence: CDR1 LNHDA, CDR2 SQIVND (reference sequence). The junction had 7 bases not matched to a gene; V was cut back by 4 bases and J by 1 base. CDR3 sequence: CASSTSYRGQNTEAFF. CDR3 in DNA: TGTGCCAGTAGTACAAGTTACAGGGGGCAGAACACTGAAGCTTTCTTT.

This clonotype was seen at least ten times. The CDR3 region is CASSFGADGNQPQHF. CDR3 DNA: TGTGCCAGCAGTTTTGGCGCGGATGGCAATCAGCCCCAGCATTTT. The rearrangement joins TRBV27 to TRBJ1-5; D remains unclear. This CDR3 spans 15 amino acids. Germline V gene lookup returns CDR1 MNHEY and CDR2 SMNVEV (reference sequence). With 3 bases removed from V and 2 bases from J, the gap between germline ends came to 11 bases.